This T cell receptor (beta chain) was captured in a study of blood T cell repertoires in COVID-19. The wider study: The United States, Italy and Spain were the sources of the acute and convalescent COVID-19 samples.

Authors' processing steps: Amplifying reference gene primers gave estimates of nucleated cell counts. TCRdb keeps only in-frame clones here, not all; method: immunoSEQ multiplex PCR. V and J calls and clone size come straight from that table; D and trimming were deduced from the DNA. The data contain around 190,000 clones, 88% of them singletons. The CDR3 runs to 16 residues. The germline CDR1 and CDR2 sequences are SGHTA and FQGNSA. V was cut by 6 bases and J by 0 bases, with 14 bases left in between. The V and J genes are TRBV7-2 and TRBJ2-2; D might be TRBD1 (6 bases). The source material was peripheral blood. The sequence derives from a man aged 45-65 years with COVID-19, enrolled during active disease. DNA of the CDR3: TGTGCCAGCAGTTTTACCGGGACACCGAACACCGGGGAGCTGTTTTTT. Its protein is CASSFTGTPNTGELFF.